This is a list of T cell receptor beta chains from one sample in a study of blood T cell repertoires in COVID-19. Libraries were prepared by immunoSEQ multiplex PCR; TCRdb keeps only in-frame clonotypes and omits some of them. Here the sample spans 250,000 or so clones, about 87% being singletons. The sequenced sample consisted of peripheral blood. The receptors come from a woman in her twenties or thirties with COVID-19, enrolled during active disease. Each CDR3 is given with its conserved first and last residue. Fields, in order: J gene, V gene, clone size, D gene, CDR3 DNA, CDR3 protein. The D gene is left open where the match is weak. Size values are once, few and many counts, or a class for expanded clones, and some rows have none.

TRBJ1-4 TRBV15 NA NA TGTGCCACCAGCAGAGATCAGGGGCATAATGAAAAACTGTTTTTT CATSRDQGHNEKLFF
TRBJ2-3 TRBV5-5 NA TRBD2 TGTGCCAGCAGCTCACAACCGGGGGGGACAGATACGCAGTATTTT CASSSQPGGTDTQYF
TRBJ2-2 TRBV5-8 NA NA TGTGCCAGCAGCTTGGGGTCCCGGGCTAGCGCCAACACCGGGGAGCTGTTTTTT CASSLGSRASANTGELFF
TRBJ2-2 TRBV5-1 NA NA TGCGCCAGCAGCCTTTCCCGGTCGGCCGGGGAGCTGTTTTTT CASSLSRSAGELFF
TRBJ2-6 TRBV6-4 NA NA TGTGCCAGCAGTGACCGGGTAGTGGGCTCTGGGGCCAACGTCCTGACTTTC CASSDRVVGSGANVLTF
TRBJ1-2 TRBV7-2 NA NA TGTGCCAGTACAGAAGATGGCTACACCTTC CASTEDGYTF
TRBJ1-2 TRBV28 NA NA TGTGCCAGCACAAGCCAGGGGATCTATGGCTACACCTTC CASTSQGIYGYTF
TRBJ2-1 TRBV7-7 NA NA TGTGCTAGCAGCTTTAGCGGCACACACAATGAGCAGTTCTTC CASSFSGTHNEQFF
TRBJ2-2 TRBV24-1 NA NA TGTGCCACCAGTGATTCGTCCGGGGAGCTGTTTTTT CATSDSSGELFF
TRBJ2-1 TRBV15 NA NA TGTGCCACCAGCCGAAAACTGAATAATGAGCAGTTCTTC CATSRKLNNEQFF
TRBJ1-2 TRBV9 NA NA TGTGCCAGCAGCGTACAGATGTGGGGCGCGAGGGGCTACACCTTC CASSVQMWGARGYTF
TRBJ2-1 TRBV9 NA TRBD2 TGTGCCAGCAGCGGGCGGGGTCTAGCGGGAGGGGATGAGCAGTTCTTC CASSGRGLAGGDEQFF
TRBJ1-1 TRBV28 NA NA TGTGCCAGCAGTTTATGGGAGGGCGTGAACACTGAAGCTTTCTTT CASSLWEGVNTEAFF
TRBJ1-6 TRBV28 NA NA TGTGCCAGCAGTTTAAAATACTATAATTCACCCCTCCACTTT CASSLKYYNSPLHF
TRBJ1-5 TRBV7-9 NA NA TGTGCCAGCAGCCGAGGGAGTGCGCAGCCCCAGCATTTT CASSRGSAQPQHF
TRBJ1-5 TRBV5-1 NA NA TGCGCCAGCAGCTTGGGCCCAGGGGATCAGCCCCAGCATTTT CASSLGPGDQPQHF
TRBJ1-5 TRBV11-2 NA NA TGTGCCAGCAGCCCCTTGGCACAGCAGGGCAATCAGCCCCAGCATTTT CASSPLAQQGNQPQHF
TRBJ2-1 TRBV27 NA NA TGTGCCAGCAGTAGCCCGGGACTCTCCTACAATGAGCAGTTCTTC CASSSPGLSYNEQFF
TRBJ2-7 TRBV4-1 NA TRBD1 TGCGCCAGCAGCCAAGATACAGGGGTTCACTACGAGCAGTACTTC CASSQDTGVHYEQYF
TRBJ2-5 TRBV3-1/TRBV3-2 NA NA TGTGCCAGCGCGCTGCCAGGGGCACAAGAGACCCAGTACTTC CASALPGAQETQYF
TRBJ1-6 TRBV28 NA TRBD1 TGTGCCAGCAGTTTTGGGACAGGGGGCTATAATTCACCCCTCCACTTT CASSFGTGGYNSPLHF
TRBJ2-3 TRBV7-9 NA NA TGTGCCAGCAGCTTCGGACAGACTCGACCTAGCACAGATACGCAGTATTTT CASSFGQTRPSTDTQYF
TRBJ1-6 TRBV18 NA NA TGTGCCAGCTCACCAAGGAGCGATTCACCCCTCCACTTT CASSPRSDSPLHF
TRBJ2-6 TRBV14 NA TRBD2 TGTGCCAGCAGCCAAGGACGACTAGCGGGGTCGTACTCTGGGGCCAACGTCCTGACTTTC CASSQGRLAGSYSGANVLTF
TRBJ2-5 TRBV9 NA TRBD2 TGTGCCAGCAGCACGACTAGCGGGCGGGGAGAGACCCAGTACTTC CASSTTSGRGETQYF
TRBJ2-2 TRBV14 NA NA TGTGCCAGCAGCCGAGGTGGGACCGGGGAGCTGTTTTTT CASSRGGTGELFF
TRBJ1-2 TRBV20-1 NA TRBD1 TGCAGTGCCACGACAGGGGTGGGCTACACCTTC CSATTGVGYTF
TRBJ2-1 TRBV24-1 NA TRBD2 TGTGCCACCAGTGATACGTGGGGGGGAGCTGGCGGTGAGCAGTTCTTC CATSDTWGGAGGEQFF
TRBJ2-4 TRBV10-3 NA NA TGTGCCATCAAGGAATCGGGACTGCCGAACAAAAACATTCAGTACTTC CAIKESGLPNKNIQYF
TRBJ2-3 TRBV4-1 once TRBD2 TGCGCCAGCAGCCAAGATCGGCTAGCGGGGGTTGGGACAGATACGCAGTATTTT CASSQDRLAGVGTDTQYF
TRBJ2-3 TRBV21-1 once NA TGTGCCAGCATAGAGCGGGAGTCGGCAGATACGCAGTATTTT CASIERESADTQYF
TRBJ1-5 TRBV12-3/TRBV12-4 NA NA TGTGCCAGCAGTTTAGGGCTGATACAGCCCCAGCATTTT CASSLGLIQPQHF
TRBJ1-2 TRBV6-5 NA TRBD1 TGTGCCTCTTCACGGACAGGAAACTATGGCTACACCTTC CASSRTGNYGYTF
TRBJ2-7 TRBV6-5 NA NA TGTGCCAGCCAGGGCAGCCAGACAACCTACGAGCAGTACTTC CASQGSQTTYEQYF
TRBJ2-5 TRBV2 NA NA TGTGCCACCGGTTACGCCCAAGAGACCCAGTACTTC CATGYAQETQYF
TRBJ2-2 TRBV6-2/TRBV6-3 NA TRBD2 TGTGCCAGCAGTTATCTGGGATTGCGGGGGGGCTCATCAATATACACCGGGGAGCTGTTTTTT CASSYLGLRGGSSIYTGELFF
TRBJ2-3 TRBV11-2 NA TRBD2 TGTGCCAGCAGCTTAGACCTAGCGGGGGCCACAGATACGCAGTATTTT CASSLDLAGATDTQYF
TRBJ1-2 TRBV5-5 NA TRBD1 TGTGCCAGCAGCTTGCAGGGACAGGGGGCGGAGTATGGCTACACCTTC CASSLQGQGAEYGYTF
TRBJ1-1 TRBV5-4 NA NA TGTGCCAGCAGCCAAAGGGGGGGGCGCTTTCAAGCTTTCTTT CASSQRGGRFQAFF
TRBJ2-1 TRBV7-2 NA NA TGTGCCAGCAGCTTAGCGCATTTGGGGCCGAAGCAGTTCTTC CASSLAHLGPKQFF
TRBJ1-5 TRBV2 once NA TGTGCCAGCAGTGATGCAGGGTCAACGGATAGCAATCAGCCCCAGCATTTT CASSDAGSTDSNQPQHF
TRBJ1-3 TRBV6-5 NA NA TGTGCCAGCAGTTTTGAAGCGGGAAACACCATATATTTT CASSFEAGNTIYF
TRBJ2-1 TRBV5-5 NA NA TGTGCCAGCAGCCCCGGCTCCTACAATGAGCAGTTCTTC CASSPGSYNEQFF
TRBJ2-6 TRBV9 NA NA TGTGCCAGCAGCCCCCGGACGCGGGGTGGGGCCAACGTCCTGACTTTC CASSPRTRGGANVLTF
TRBJ1-2 TRBV4-1 NA TRBD1 TGCGCCAGCAGCTTAGACAGGGATAACTATGGCTACACCTTC CASSLDRDNYGYTF
TRBJ2-5 TRBV7-2 NA NA TGTGCCAGCAGCTTAGGTCTGGCTAGTCCCCCGGAGACCCAGTACTTC CASSLGLASPPETQYF
TRBJ1-2 TRBV19 NA NA TGTGCCAGTAGTATCGGTGCCTCGGGTTTCTATGGCTACACCTTC CASSIGASGFYGYTF
TRBJ2-3 TRBV15 NA TRBD2 TGTGCCACCAGCAGAGAGTCGGGAGGGGGAGCAGATACGCAGTATTTT CATSRESGGGADTQYF
TRBJ2-7 TRBV15 NA NA TGTGCCACCAGCTATGACGGCTCGCGACAGTTCTCCTACGAGCAGTACTTC CATSYDGSRQFSYEQYF
TRBJ2-5 TRBV6-2/TRBV6-3 NA TRBD2 TGTGCCAGCAGTTCTAGCGGGGGGCCCGGGGCCCAGTACTTC CASSSSGGPGAQYF